This T cell receptor (beta chain) was captured by sequencing in a study of blood T cells in healthy people across ages. Study-wide results and limits: More naive CD4+ cells and higher diversity marked long-lived donors relative to aged donors. Per million T cells, TCR beta diversity dropped about linearly as age rose. Changes seen in expanded clonotypes were possibly confounded by donor CMV status left unknown. Without sorted subsets, naive and antigen-experienced compartments could not be conclusively compared.

V dropped 6 bases and J dropped 5 bases, with 19 bases sitting between them. Germline-derived CDR1 and CDR2 are SGHTA and FQGNSA. The CDR3 runs to 15 residues. Then a second PCR, running about 6 to 12 cycles, was carried out with a sample-barcoded 5' primer and a J-beta primer mix. TCRdb itself ran the 5' RACE reads through MiXCR, one entry per CDR3 protein. This sample carries some 640,000 distinct CDR3 sequences, over 45% of them seen once, and the ten largest clones take roughly 31%. This clonotype came up once. The antigen remains unidentified. This may arise from a read error, as a much more abundant clone is one base away.

Sample: blood. This receptor was taken from an older woman in good health. V gene TRBV7-2 combines with J gene TRBJ1-2; D may be TRBD1 (5 bases). In nucleotides, the CDR3 is TGTGCCAGCAGTAGTCCCAGGGACGGGAGATATGGCTACACCTTC. This gives the protein CASSSPRDGRYGYTF.